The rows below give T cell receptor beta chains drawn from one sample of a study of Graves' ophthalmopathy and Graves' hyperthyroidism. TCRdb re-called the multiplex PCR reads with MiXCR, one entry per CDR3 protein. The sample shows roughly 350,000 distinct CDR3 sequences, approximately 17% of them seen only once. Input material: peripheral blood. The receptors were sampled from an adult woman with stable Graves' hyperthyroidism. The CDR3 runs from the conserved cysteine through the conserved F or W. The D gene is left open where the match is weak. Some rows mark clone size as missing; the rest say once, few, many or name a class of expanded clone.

CDR3 DNA: TGTGCCAGCGGAAGTGGGGGGCGCCCAGACATTAAGTACTTC; CDR3 protein: CASGSGGRPDIKYF; V gene: TRBV6-1; clone size: few; J gene: TRBJ2-4; D gene: NA
CDR3 DNA: TGTGCCAGCAGCTTAAGGGCAGGGGCCCCCCAAGAGACCCAGTACTTC; CDR3 protein: CASSLRAGAPQETQYF; V gene: TRBV7-2; clone size: few; J gene: TRBJ2-5; D gene: NA
CDR3 DNA: TGTGCCAGCAGGGGGGAATCAGGACAGAACTATGGCTACACCTTC; CDR3 protein: CASRGESGQNYGYTF; V gene: TRBV6-5; clone size: many; J gene: TRBJ1-2; D gene: NA
CDR3 DNA: TGTGCCAGCAGTTTTGGGGGGACCTACGAGCAGTACTTC; CDR3 protein: CASSFGGTYEQYF; V gene: TRBV28; clone size: many; J gene: TRBJ2-7; D gene: NA
CDR3 DNA: TGTGCCAGCAGTTCTAGCGGCAGGGGCGAGCAGTACTTC; CDR3 protein: CASSSSGRGEQYF; V gene: TRBV27; clone size: many; J gene: TRBJ2-7; D gene: NA
CDR3 DNA: TGTGCCAGCAGTTTAGGTGACAACCTTGGCTACACCTTC; CDR3 protein: CASSLGDNLGYTF; V gene: TRBV27; clone size: many; J gene: TRBJ1-2; D gene: NA
CDR3 DNA: TGCGCCAGCAGCCAAGATAGATGGTTTGGCAGGGACTACCCTTCACCCCTCCACTTT; CDR3 protein: CASSQDRWFGRDYPSPLHF; V gene: TRBV4-3; clone size: few; J gene: TRBJ1-6; D gene: NA
CDR3 DNA: TGTGCCAGCAGCGGACTGCGGGCAGGGAGAGACACCGGGGAGCTGTTTTTT; CDR3 protein: CASSGLRAGRDTGELFF; V gene: TRBV11-2; clone size: many; J gene: TRBJ2-2; D gene: NA
CDR3 DNA: TGTGCCAGCAGCCCCGACAGGGGAAACTACGAGCAGTACTTC; CDR3 protein: CASSPDRGNYEQYF; V gene: TRBV3-1; clone size: many; J gene: TRBJ2-7; D gene: TRBD1
CDR3 DNA: TGCGCCAGCAGCTTGGCTGGCGTGGGCTACGAGCAGTACTTC; CDR3 protein: CASSLAGVGYEQYF; V gene: TRBV5-1; clone size: many; J gene: TRBJ2-7; D gene: NA
CDR3 DNA: TGCAGTGCTAGAGATTCAACAGGGGGTAATGGAAACACCATATATTTT; CDR3 protein: CSARDSTGGNGNTIYF; V gene: TRBV20-1; clone size: NA; J gene: TRBJ1-3; D gene: TRBD1
CDR3 DNA: TGTGCCAGCAGCCGGGACTCCGGTCCCCCACAAGAGACCCAGTACTTC; CDR3 protein: CASSRDSGPPQETQYF; V gene: TRBV27; clone size: many; J gene: TRBJ2-5; D gene: NA
CDR3 DNA: TGTGCCAGCAGCTTATCAGGGAACTACGAGCAGTACTTC; CDR3 protein: CASSLSGNYEQYF; V gene: TRBV7-9; clone size: many; J gene: TRBJ2-7; D gene: NA
CDR3 DNA: TGTGCCAGCAGTTTTGGAGCCGAGCAGTACTTC; CDR3 protein: CASSFGAEQYF; V gene: TRBV12-3/TRBV12-4; clone size: few; J gene: TRBJ2-7; D gene: NA
CDR3 DNA: TGTGCCAGCAGCTCCGCGGGAAGGACCGGGGAGCTGTTTTTT; CDR3 protein: CASSSAGRTGELFF; V gene: TRBV7-9; clone size: many; J gene: TRBJ2-2; D gene: NA
CDR3 DNA: TGTGCCAGCAGTTTTAGCGTAAGAGAGACCCAGTACTTC; CDR3 protein: CASSFSVRETQYF; V gene: TRBV12-3/TRBV12-4; clone size: NA; J gene: TRBJ2-5; D gene: NA